These T cell receptor beta chains were read from a single sample in a study of beta chain features in type 1 diabetes. Sequenced by immunoSEQ multiplex PCR; TCRdb stores in-frame clones only, minus some. This sample has hundreds of thousands of clones, with roughly a tenth found just once. The sequenced material came from naive CD4+ T cells from blood. The source of these receptors is a man aged 25-45 years with type 1 diabetes. CDR3s include the opening cysteine and the closing phenylalanine or tryptophan. Each record gives: V gene, J gene, clone size, D gene, CDR3 DNA, CDR3 protein. D genes are given only for firm matches. Where a row states a size, it is once, few, many or the class of an expanded clone; other rows omit it.

TRBV7-7	TRBJ2-1	few	NA	TGTGCTAGCAGCTTAGGGCTGTCAGGGGATGAGCAGTTCTTC	CASSLGLSGDEQFF
TRBV7-9	TRBJ2-1	NA	TRBD2	TGTGCCAGCAGCGGTTCAGCGGGAGGACACCTAGAGCAGTTCTTC	CASSGSAGGHLEQFF
TRBV19	TRBJ1-1	few	NA	TGTGCCAGTAGTTACAGGAGGAACACTGAAGCTTTCTTT	CASSYRRNTEAFF
TRBV30	TRBJ1-1	few	NA	TGTGCCTGGAGTTTGGGACAGAACACTGAAGCTTTCTTT	CAWSLGQNTEAFF
TRBV27	TRBJ1-5	NA	NA	TGTGCCAGCAGTCCCCGTGGGCAGCTCAATCAGCCCCAGCATTTT	CASSPRGQLNQPQHF
TRBV29-1	TRBJ1-3	few	NA	TGCAGCGTTCAGTCAGGGGCGGACACCATATATTTT	CSVQSGADTIYF
TRBV9	TRBJ2-2	few	NA	TGTGCCAGCAGCGGCGTACCAGGTTTCGGGGAGCTGTTTTTT	CASSGVPGFGELFF
TRBV7-3	TRBJ1-2	NA	TRBD1	TGTGCCAGCAGCCAGGGACAGGGAGAAGGCTACACCTTC	CASSQGQGEGYTF
TRBV30	TRBJ2-4	NA	TRBD1	TGTGCCTGGAGTGTCGGGACAGTGGAAGGGGTTCAGTACTTC	CAWSVGTVEGVQYF
TRBV14	TRBJ1-2	NA	NA	TGTGCCAGCAGCCAAGAACTCGGCCAGGGCTATGGCTACACCTTC	CASSQELGQGYGYTF
TRBV7-2	TRBJ1-2	NA	TRBD1	TGTGCCAGCAGCCAGGACAGGGGGCAAGGCTACACCTTC	CASSQDRGQGYTF
TRBV5-1	TRBJ1-1	NA	NA	TGCGCCAGCAGGGCCGGGACTTTGAACACTGAAGCTTTCTTT	CASRAGTLNTEAFF
TRBV5-8	TRBJ2-7	NA	NA	TGTGCCAGCAGCTTCGCCTACGAGCAGTACTTC	CASSFAYEQYF
TRBV7-8	TRBJ2-2	NA	NA	TGTGCCAGCAGCTTATCACGTGGGAGAATCGCCACCGGGGAGCTGTTTTTT	CASSLSRGRIATGELFF